This entry lists 27 T cell receptor beta chains sequenced from one sample in a study of blood T cell repertoires in COVID-19. Method: immunoSEQ multiplex PCR; TCRdb's copy keeps in-frame clones and lacks some. The table records more than 90,000 clones, more than 75% of them present only once. Sequenced material: peripheral blood. These receptors came from a man between 40 and 49 years old with acute or convalescent COVID-19.

This clone was seen more than once but under ten times. The genes are TRBV7-3 and TRBJ1-3; D gene ambiguous. The CDR3 is made up of 15 amino acids. V was clipped by 0 bases and J by 3 bases, with 9 bases between them. Germline CDR1 SGHTA, CDR2 FQGTGA. Here the CDR3 reads CASSLTFGYGNTIYF. Written as DNA, the CDR3 is TGTGCCAGCAGCTTAACGTTCGGTTATGGAAACACCATATATTTT.

This chain uses TRBV4-1 with TRBJ1-4; tentatively, D is TRBD1 (5 bases). Germline lookup yields CDR1 MGHRA and CDR2 YSYEKL. V was trimmed by 1 base and J by 8 bases, leaving 20 bases between them. The CDR3 consists of 17 residues. CDR3 sequence (DNA): TGCGCCAGCAGCCAAGTGATGGGGGGTCTAATCCCCGAAAAACTGTTTTTT. Encoded protein: CASSQVMGGLIPEKLFF.

The V and J genes are TRBV11-2 and TRBJ1-5; possible D gene TRBD1, 5 bases. Germline values: CDR1 SGHAT, CDR2 FQNNGV. Trimming shortened V by 1 base and J by 0 bases, and 10 bases separated the two germline ends. The CDR3 extends over 16 amino acids. CDR3 loop: CASSLGQGGSNQPQHF. The CDR3 nucleotides read TGTGCCAGCAGCTTAGGGCAGGGCGGTAGCAATCAGCCCCAGCATTTT.

This clone was seen more than once but under ten times. This chain joins TRBV5-1 and TRBJ1-6; 8 positions agree with TRBD1. From germline, CDR1 is SGHRS and CDR2 YFSETQ. The CDR3 covers 15 residues. V gave up 4 bases and J gave up 7 bases; unmatched junction bases: 7. CDR3: CASSIGTGTNSPLHF. In DNA form, the CDR3 reads TGCGCCAGCAGCATCGGGACAGGAACAAATTCACCCCTCCACTTT.

J is TRBJ1-2 and V is TRBV3-1 (or the pseudogene TRBV3-2); 9 bases line up with TRBD1. The CDR3 is 15 residues long. The ends lost 2 bases at V and 6 bases at J; junction bases unmatched: 7. From germline, CDR1 is LGHDT and CDR2 YNNKEL (reference sequence). DNA of the CDR3: TGTGCCAGCAGCCAATTACAGGGGGCATCAGATGGCTACACCTTC. Its protein is CASSQLQGASDGYTF.

The V gene is TRBV11-2, the J gene TRBJ2-7; D not resolved. The CDR3 is 14 residues long. Deletions cut 0 bases from V and 4 bases from J, with 10 bases between. Germline CDR1 is SGHAT and CDR2 is FQNNGV. The CDR3 here is CASSLDLAVYEQYF. The CDR3 DNA follows: TGTGCCAGCAGCTTAGATCTTGCAGTTTACGAGCAGTACTTC.

This clone has a handful of counts. The chain uses TRBV7-9 and TRBJ2-1; 14 nucleotides align to TRBD2. CDR3 length equals 16 residues. J was trimmed by 9 bases and V by 5 bases; bases with no gene match: 9. Germline CDR1 SEHNR, CDR2 FQNEAQ (reference sequence). The CDR3 nucleotides are TGTGCCAGCAGCCTACCGGGACTAGCGGGAGTAGGTGAGCAGTTCTTC. Protein product: CASSLPGLAGVGEQFF.

The chain has TRBV24-1 and TRBJ2-6; 7 bases map to TRBD2. CDR1 KGHDR and CDR2 SFDVKD come from the germline V gene. V lost 5 bases to trimming and J lost 4 bases; unmatched junction nucleotides: 4. This CDR3 is built from 15 residues. The CDR3 loop reads CATSGEGTGANVLTF. The CDR3 DNA reads as TGTGCCACCAGTGGGGAGGGCACAGGGGCCAACGTCCTGACTTTC.

J is TRBJ1-2 and V is TRBV4-2; the D is unclear. The V gene lost 0 bases and the J gene lost 4 bases, with 9 bases spanning the gap. Germline assignment: CDR1 LGHNA and CDR2 YNFKEQ. The CDR3 spans 14 residues. Here the CDR3 reads CASSQDEGGYGYTF. DNA of the CDR3: TGTGCCAGCAGCCAAGACGAGGGCGGCTATGGCTACACCTTC.

CDR3 residues: CASSLNLLGGNEQFF. CDR3 nucleotide sequence: TGCGCCAGCAGCTTGAATCTCCTGGGGGGCAATGAGCAGTTCTTC. The chain employs TRBV5-1 and TRBJ2-1; weak D call: TRBD2 (6 bases). Germline V gene lookup returns CDR1 SGHRS and CDR2 YFSETQ. Trimming stripped 1 base from V and 6 bases from J, with 14 bases between. This CDR3 has 15 amino acids.

This clone occurred a few times. The chain is built from TRBV7-2 and TRBJ2-7; D possibly corresponds to TRBD2 (6 bases). Germline CDR1 reads SGHTA; CDR2 reads FQGNSA. V shed 1 base and J shed 2 bases, with 12 bases lying between them. This CDR3 region has 15 residues. The CDR3 nucleotides read TGTGCCAGCAGCTTAGGGGCGGGGAACACCTACGAGCAGTACTTC. This encodes CASSLGAGNTYEQYF. Based on the CDR3 plus reference TRBV7-2 and TRBJ2-7, the full variable domain is GAGVSQSPSNKVTEKGKDVELRCDPISGHTALYWYRQSLGQGLEFLIYFQGNSAPDKSGLPSDRFSAERTGGSVSTLTIQRTQQEDSAVYLCASSLGAGNTYEQYFGPGTRLTVT.

The rearrangement links TRBV9 to TRBJ2-2, with TRBD2 matching 12 bases. CDR3 size: 15 residues. The V gene end was trimmed by 4 bases and the J gene end by 10 bases; junction bases not matched to a gene: 8. CDR1 is SGDLS and CDR2 is YYNGEE in the germline V gene. The CDR3 sequence is CASSPRLAGEEELFF. CDR3 nucleotide sequence: TGTGCCAGCAGCCCCCGACTAGCGGGAGAAGAGGAGCTGTTTTTT. The full variable domain, completed using reference TRBV9 and TRBJ2-2, is DSGVTQTPKHLITATGQRVTLRCSPRSGDLSVYWYQQSLDQGLQFLIQYYNGEERAKGNILERFSAQQFPDLHSELNLSSLELGDSALYFCASSPRLAGEEELFFGEGSRLTVL.

The chain couples TRBV12-3 or TRBV12-4 to TRBJ1-2; TRBD1 agrees at 7 bases. V trimming: 5 bases; J trimming: 8 bases; junction bases outside the gene matches: 8. CDR3 length equals 13 residues. The DNA of the CDR3 is TGTGCCAGCAGTCCCGGACAGGCGGGGGGCTACACCTTC. It codes for CASSPGQAGGYTF.

The sample holds one count of this clone. The chain links TRBV7-2 to TRBJ1-2, with no clear D. Germline V CDR1 and CDR2: SGHTA, FQGNSA. Trimming removed 1 base from V and 2 bases from J, with 14 bases in between. This CDR3 has 16 residues. DNA for the CDR3: TGTGCCAGCAGCTTAGACCTTACCGCGGGGAACTATGGCTACACCTTC. Translating it yields CASSLDLTAGNYGYTF.

V is TRBV6-1 and J is TRBJ1-6, with 7 bases matching TRBD1. V lost 1 base and J lost 10; bases outside the gene matches: 7. In germline, CDR1 is MNHNS, CDR2 SASEGT. This CDR3 is built from 15 residues. The DNA for the CDR3 is TGTGCCAGCAGTGAAGGTAGAGGGGGCGGCTCACCCCTCCACTTT. As protein: CASSEGRGGGSPLHF.

This chain links TRBV12-5 with TRBJ2-1; possible D gene TRBD1, 5 bases. Germline assignment: CDR1 LGHNT and CDR2 FRNRAP. V gave up 3 bases and J gave up 2 bases, with 17 bases separating them. The CDR3 is 17 amino acids. The CDR3 nucleotides read TGTGCTAGTGGTTTAGCCCTTAGGGGCGCCACCTACAATGAGCAGTTCTTC. Amino acid sequence: CASGLALRGATYNEQFF.

The chain combines TRBV7-2 with TRBJ1-5, with unresolved D. Trimming removed 5 bases at V and 6 bases at J, with 14 bases between. Germline CDR1 reads SGHTA; CDR2 reads FQGNSA. This CDR3 region has 14 residues. This CDR3 is CASSPTRVGQPQHF. CDR3 nucleotides: TGTGCCAGCAGCCCAACGAGGGTGGGTCAGCCCCAGCATTTT.

V gene TRBV5-1 combines with J gene TRBJ1-4; D ambiguous. The CDR3 runs 14 residues. The germline V and J ends were trimmed by 3 bases and 3 bases, with 9 bases remaining between them. Germline loops: CDR1 SGHRS, CDR2 YFSETQ. The CDR3 DNA reads TGCGCCAGCAGCTCCACGGGAGCTAATGAAAAACTGTTTTTT. This sequence encodes CASSSTGANEKLFF.

This CDR3 is CASSSYRVAGNTIYF. In nucleotides, the CDR3 is TGTGCCAGCTCATCATACAGGGTCGCTGGAAACACCATATATTTT. The chain employs TRBV18 and TRBJ1-3, with D perhaps matching TRBD1 (6 bases). CDR1 KGHSH and CDR2 LQKENI come from the germline V gene. The CDR3 contains 15 residues. V was trimmed by 5 bases and J by 2 bases, leaving 13 bases between them.

This CDR3 is CSVDRGANYGYTF. The CDR3 DNA is TGCAGCGTGGACAGGGGTGCTAACTATGGCTACACCTTC. The chain carries TRBV29-1 and TRBJ1-2, with 9 bases lining up with TRBD1. Trimming took 6 bases from V and 0 from J; bases not matched to a gene: 2. The germline gives CDR1 SQVTM, CDR2 ANQGSEA. CDR3 length: 13 residues.

The chain combines TRBV7-8 with TRBJ1-4; 7 bases align to TRBD1. The V gene's germline CDR1 is SGHVS and CDR2 FQNEAQ. This CDR3 region has 15 residues. Losses at the gene ends were 4 bases for V and 3 bases for J; bases not matched to a gene: 5. The CDR3 is CASSYGDSSNEKLFF. Here the CDR3 DNA reads TGTGCCAGCAGCTACGGGGACAGTTCTAATGAAAAACTGTTTTTT.

This clone showed up just a few times. The V call is TRBV15, the J call TRBJ2-1; 8 bases align to TRBD1. The CDR3 is made up of 15 amino acids. Germline CDR1 reads LNHNV; CDR2 reads YYDKDF (reference sequence). The V segment lost 1 base and the J segment 5 bases; nucleotides outside the gene matches: 4. The CDR3 region has the DNA TGTGCCACCAGCAGAGTCAGGACAGGGAACAATGAGCAGTTCTTC. This gives the protein CATSRVRTGNNEQFF.

The chain employs TRBV2 and TRBJ2-1; TRBD2 aligns across 9 bases. Germline V lookup: CDR1 SNHLY, CDR2 FYNNEI. This CDR3 is 15 amino acids long. Trimming cost V 7 bases and J 1 base; bases outside gene matches: 5. This chain's CDR3 is CASKVAGGSYNEQFF. The CDR3 DNA follows: TGTGCCAGCAAGGTTGCGGGAGGGTCCTACAATGAGCAGTTCTTC. Full variable domain (remainder filled in from reference TRBV2 and TRBJ2-1): EPEVTQTPSHQVTQMGQEVILRCVPISNHLYFYWYRQILGQKVEFLVSFYNNEISEKSEIFDDQFSVERPDGSNFTLKIRSTKLEDSAMYFCASKVAGGSYNEQFFGPGTRLTVL.

The chain uses TRBV5-6 and TRBJ1-5; no reliable D call. Germline CDR1 reads SGHDT; CDR2 reads YYEEEE. V gave up 4 bases and J gave up 0 bases, with 11 bases separating them. The CDR3 extends over 15 amino acids. For the CDR3, the DNA is TGTGCCAGCAGCCAGGTTAAGGATAGCAATCAGCCCCAGCATTTT. This translates into CASSQVKDSNQPQHF.

The CDR3, as DNA: TGTGCCAGCAGACTCGACAGGGGATATGGCTACACCTTC. Protein: CASRLDRGYGYTF. The chain couples TRBV6-5 to TRBJ1-2; 8 bases are a match to TRBD1. The CDR3 sequence is 13 residues long. Germline-derived CDR1 and CDR2 are MNHEY and SVGAGI. Trimming took 6 bases from V and 5 from J; bases not matched to a gene: 5.

V and J are TRBV9 and TRBJ2-2, with D possibly matching TRBD2 (5 bases). Per the germline V gene, CDR1 is SGDLS and CDR2 is YYNGEE. The V end was cut by 0 bases, the J end by 4 bases, with 13 bases between. This CDR3 is built from 16 residues. The CDR3 sequence: CASSVVSPRGTGELFF. In DNA, the CDR3 is TGTGCCAGCAGCGTAGTGTCCCCTCGGGGCACCGGGGAGCTGTTTTTT.

The rearrangement joins TRBV4-3 to TRBJ1-6; maybe TRBD1 (5 bases). Germline V lookup: CDR1 LGHNA, CDR2 YSLEER. The CDR3 covers 15 residues. Trimming cost V 0 bases and J 7 bases, with 10 bases left between them. The DNA for the CDR3 is TGCGCCAGCAGCCAAGACAGGGTCGAAAATTCACCCCTCCACTTT. Its translation is CASSQDRVENSPLHF.